This TCR beta chain was profiled in a study of post-analysis software for immune sequencing data. Study information: Included among the disease courses, which were recorded for the cohort, were relapsing-remitting, secondary progressive and progressive-relapsing multiple sclerosis.

Unique-molecular-identifier-tagged TCR beta cDNA libraries were used. TCRdb re-derived calls from the PCR reads in MiXCR, one entry per CDR3 protein. The sample records roughly 800,000 distinct CDR3 sequences, roughly 50% being singletons. General study results and limits: With TRBV5-6, TRBV5-1 and TRBV20-1 included, five TRBV segments were more frequent in patients than in controls.

About this clonotype: Its antigen remains unidentified.

V was clipped by 6 bases and J by 6 bases, with 21 bases between them. The CDR3 is 16 residues long. CDR1 is SGHAT and CDR2 is FQDESV in the germline V gene (reference sequence). V usage is TRBV11-1 and J usage is TRBJ2-1; the D gene is possibly TRBD2 (6 bases). The sequence came from a girl between 10 and 17 years old with multiple sclerosis. The sequencing input was blood. The CDR3 region is CASSVRRARDRNEQFF. CDR3 in DNA: TGTGCCAGCAGTGTCAGGAGGGCCCGGGATCGCAATGAGCAGTTCTTC.